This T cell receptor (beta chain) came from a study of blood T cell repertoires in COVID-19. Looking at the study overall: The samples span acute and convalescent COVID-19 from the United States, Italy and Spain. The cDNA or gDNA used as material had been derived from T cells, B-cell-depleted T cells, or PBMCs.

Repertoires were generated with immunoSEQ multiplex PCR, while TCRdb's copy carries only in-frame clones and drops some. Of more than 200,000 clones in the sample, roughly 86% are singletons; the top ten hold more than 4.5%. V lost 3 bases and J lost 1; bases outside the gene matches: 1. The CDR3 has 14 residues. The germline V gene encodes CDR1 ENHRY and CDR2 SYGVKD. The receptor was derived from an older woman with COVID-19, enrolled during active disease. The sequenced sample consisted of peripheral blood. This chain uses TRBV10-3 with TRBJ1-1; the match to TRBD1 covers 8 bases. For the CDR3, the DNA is TGTGCCATCAGTGACGGACAGGGGAACACTGAAGCTTTCTTT. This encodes CAISDGQGNTEAFF.